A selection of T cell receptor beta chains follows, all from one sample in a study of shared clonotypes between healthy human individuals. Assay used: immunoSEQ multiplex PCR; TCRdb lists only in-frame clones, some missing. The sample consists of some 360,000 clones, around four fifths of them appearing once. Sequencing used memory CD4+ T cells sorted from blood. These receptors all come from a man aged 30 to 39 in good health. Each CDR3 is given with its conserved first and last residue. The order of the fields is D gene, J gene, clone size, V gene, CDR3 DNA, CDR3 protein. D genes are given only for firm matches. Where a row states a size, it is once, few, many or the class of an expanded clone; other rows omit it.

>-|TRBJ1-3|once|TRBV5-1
TGCGCCAGCAGCTTGGCGTTATGGGGAGGAAACACCATATATTTT
CASSLALWGGNTIYF
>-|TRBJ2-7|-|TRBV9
TGTGCCAGCAGCGTAGGGGCAAACTCCTACGAGCAGTACTTC
CASSVGANSYEQYF
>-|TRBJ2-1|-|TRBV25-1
TGTGCCAGCAGTGATGAGGGAGGTCCCTTCTACAATGAGCAGTTCTTC
CASSDEGGPFYNEQFF
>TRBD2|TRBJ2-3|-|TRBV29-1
TGCAGCGTTGAAGGACTAGCGGGAGGGTCAGATACGCAGTATTTT
CSVEGLAGGSDTQYF
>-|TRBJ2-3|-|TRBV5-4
TGTGCCAGCAGCCAAATCACGGGGACGAACACAGATACGCAGTATTTT
CASSQITGTNTDTQYF
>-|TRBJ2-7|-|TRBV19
TGTGCCAGTAGTCTTTACAGTAGAGCCGCCTACGAGCAGTACTTC
CASSLYSRAAYEQYF
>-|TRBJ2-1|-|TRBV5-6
TGTGCCAGCAGCTTGGAGATGACCGGGACCGCCAATGAGCAGTTCTTC
CASSLEMTGTANEQFF
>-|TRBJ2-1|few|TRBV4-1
TGCGCCAGCAGCCAAGCGGACTGGCTCAATGAGCAGTTCTTC
CASSQADWLNEQFF
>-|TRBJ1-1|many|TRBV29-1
TGCAGCGTTGACCGGGGAGGGGAGGAAGCTTTCTTT
CSVDRGGEEAFF
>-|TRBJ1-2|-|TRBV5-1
TGCGCCAGCAGCTTGAACAGGGATGGCTACACCTTC
CASSLNRDGYTF
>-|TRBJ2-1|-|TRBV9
TGTGCCAGCAGCCTGACCCCTGACAGTGGGTTCAATGAGCAGTTCTTC
CASSLTPDSGFNEQFF
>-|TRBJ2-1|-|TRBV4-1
TGCGCCAGCAGCCTACGATTTGGCGTCGGCTCCTACAATGAGCAGTTCTTC
CASSLRFGVGSYNEQFF
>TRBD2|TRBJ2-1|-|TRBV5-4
TGTGCCAGCAGCCGCATGACTAGCGGGCACAATGAGCAGTTCTTC
CASSRMTSGHNEQFF
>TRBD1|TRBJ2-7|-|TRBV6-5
TGTGCCAGACCGGGACAGGGGTTCTCCTACGAGCAGTACTTC
CARPGQGFSYEQYF
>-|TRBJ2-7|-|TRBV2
TGTGCCAGCACACTTGGGACTCCTAATACCTACGAGCAGTACTTC
CASTLGTPNTYEQYF
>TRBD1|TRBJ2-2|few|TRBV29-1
TGCAGCGTTGAAGCTTCCAAGACAGGGTTGGCCGGGGAGCTGTTTTTT
CSVEASKTGLAGELFF
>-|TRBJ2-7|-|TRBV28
TGTGCCAGCAGTTATTTTTCCGAGCAGTACTTC
CASSYFSEQYF
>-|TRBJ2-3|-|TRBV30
TGTGCCTGGAGCGGATACAGGCCCACAGATACGCAGTATTTT
CAWSGYRPTDTQYF
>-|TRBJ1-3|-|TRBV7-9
TGTGCCAGCAGCTTCACGGGGGGCAGAAACACCATATATTTT
CASSFTGGRNTIYF
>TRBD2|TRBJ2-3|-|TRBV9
TGTGCCAGCAGCGCCGGGGGAGGGCGGAGCACAGATACGCAGTATTTT
CASSAGGGRSTDTQYF
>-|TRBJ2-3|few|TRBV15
TGTGCCACCAGCAGAGATCTAGGGGATACGCAGTATTTT
CATSRDLGDTQYF
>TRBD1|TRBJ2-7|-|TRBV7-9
TGTGCCAGCAGCCTAAGGGGGACAGGGGAGCAGTACTTC
CASSLRGTGEQYF
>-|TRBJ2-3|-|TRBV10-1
TGCGCCAGCAGTGACCCCTTTTCCGATACGCAGTATTTT
CASSDPFSDTQYF
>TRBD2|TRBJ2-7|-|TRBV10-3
TGTGCCATCAGTGGGGGGACTATCTCCTACGAGCAGTACTTC
CAISGGTISYEQYF
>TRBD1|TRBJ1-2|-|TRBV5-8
TGTGCCAGCAGCTTGGGACAGGGACGGGGATATGGCTACACCTTC
CASSLGQGRGYGYTF
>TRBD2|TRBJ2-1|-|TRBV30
TGTGCCTGGGGCGGACTAGTAAAGTTCTTC
CAWGGLVKFF
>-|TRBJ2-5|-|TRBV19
TGTGCCAGTAGTATAGGGGGGCAGGTGAGAGAGACCCAGTACTTC
CASSIGGQVRETQYF
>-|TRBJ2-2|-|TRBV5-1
TGCGCCAGCAGCTTGTCAGGGGCCGGGGAGCTGTTTTTT
CASSLSGAGELFF
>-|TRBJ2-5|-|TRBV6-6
TGTGCCACCCGCGAGACCGGGGGACAGACCCAGTACTTC
CATRETGGQTQYF
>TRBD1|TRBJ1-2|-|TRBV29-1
TGCAGCGCCGACAAGGGGGCAAGCTATGGCTACACCTTC
CSADKGASYGYTF
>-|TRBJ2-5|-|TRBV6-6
TGTGCCAGCAGTTTGCCAGGTCAAGAGACCCAGTACTTC
CASSLPGQETQYF
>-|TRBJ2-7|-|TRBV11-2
TGTGCCAGCAGCCCCGTGAGGGAGCCAGGGTACGAGCAGTACTTC
CASSPVREPGYEQYF
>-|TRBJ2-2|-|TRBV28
TGTGCCAGCAGTTCTCGGAACACCGGGGAGCTGTTTTTT
CASSSRNTGELFF
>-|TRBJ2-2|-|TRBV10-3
TGTGCCATCAGTGAGGAGGGAACCGGGGAGCTGTTTTTT
CAISEEGTGELFF
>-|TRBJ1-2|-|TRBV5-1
TGCGCCAGCAGCTTGGGCGGGGGCGGGGTCTATGGCTACACCTTC
CASSLGGGGVYGYTF
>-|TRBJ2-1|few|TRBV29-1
TGCAGCGCTCGGGGGAGCGGAGACAATGAGCAGTTCTTC
CSARGSGDNEQFF
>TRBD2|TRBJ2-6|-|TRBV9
TGTGCCAGCAGCGATACTAGCGGGAGGGCTGGGGCCAACGTCCTGACTTTC
CASSDTSGRAGANVLTF